The 2 T cell receptor beta chains below all came from one sample that was sequenced in a study of blood T cell repertoires in COVID-19. Clones were read by immunoSEQ multiplex PCR, and TCRdb kept only the in-frame ones, dropping some. The sample lists 150,000 to 200,000 clones, over 60% occurring once. The sample comprised peripheral blood. The receptors originated from a woman in her seventies with acute or convalescent COVID-19.

This clone has just a few counts. The chain employs TRBV19 and TRBJ1-1; D is perhaps TRBD1 (5 bases). Germline loops: CDR1 LNHDA, CDR2 SQIVND (reference sequence). The CDR3 length is 17 residues. V was cut by 6 bases and J by 1 base, with 21 bases left in between. CDR3 sequence (DNA): TGTGCCAGTAGCGAAGTAGTGGGGGACTCCTCGAACACTGAAGCTTTCTTT. Translated: CASSEVVGDSSNTEAFF.

Only a few counts were recorded for this clone. The J gene is TRBJ1-2, the V gene TRBV6-5; D is possibly TRBD1 (5 bases). CDR3 size: 14 residues. V lost 6 bases and J 2 bases, leaving 13 bases between the germline ends. The germline V gene encodes CDR1 MNHEY and CDR2 SVGAGI. In nucleotides, the CDR3 is TGTGCCAGCAGCCCCTTAGACAGAAACTATGGCTACACCTTC. Encoded protein: CASSPLDRNYGYTF.